This record looks at one T cell receptor (beta chain) sequence and its context. The clone's antigen remains unknown. No much larger clone is present one base from it, and per-base qualities are unavailable. The library was prepared using the immunoSEQ multiplex PCR assay. TCRdb holds this immuneACCESS table with in-frame rearrangements only. Some clones are missing; in checked studies, unresolved V genes explain under half, and the rest has no known cause. Here the sample has 130,000 or so clones; 90% occur a single time. The leading ten clones occupy approximately 7% of the sample. These data come from a study of radiotherapy plus CTLA-4 blockade in lung cancer (dated by TCRdb to the late 2010s). With regard to the full study: Objective responses were observed in around 20% of enrolled patients, and disease control was achieved in 25% to 35%.

The study tested focal radiation therapy combined with CTLA-4 blockade (ipilimumab) in patients with chemo-refractory metastatic non-small-cell lung cancer. From cysteine to phenylalanine, the CDR3 is 14 amino acids long. Only CDR3 DNA is held: 42 bases, read in frame from base 1. CDR1 and CDR2 were assigned from the germline V gene as SGHRS and YFSETQ. V is clipped by 6 bases and J by 5 bases, and the sequence between their germline boundaries is 16 bases long. Broad study findings and their caveats: Increased serum interferon-beta after radiation, together with early dynamic changes in blood T cell clones, were reported to be the strongest predictors of response. After treatment with radiotherapy and ipilimumab, TCR clones that came from tumors expanded in the peripheral blood.

The sequencing used peripheral blood, collected from a patient treated with radiotherapy plus ipilimumab. The receptor was derived from a human donor with non-small cell lung cancer that progressed on radiotherapy plus ipilimumab. Recombination linked TRBV5-1 to TRBJ2-3, with TRBD1 tentatively as D gene (6 bases match). The DNA is as follows: TGCGCCAGCAAGGACAGCACAGGGAAAGATACGCAGTATTTT. Its translation is CASKDSTGKDTQYF.